The rows below give T cell receptor beta chains drawn from one sample of a study of T cell repertoires in cytomegalovirus infection. TCRdb called the reads again in MiXCR, with one record for every CDR3 protein. The top ten clones hold 10% to 13% of a sample with about 460,000 distinct CDR3 sequences, approximately 10% of them seen once. The sample comprised PBMCs. The receptors here all came from a human donor in good health (CMV status not recorded). Some clones in this sample may be carry-over from other donors' samples. Each CDR3 is given with its conserved first and last residue. D genes are given only for firm matches. The listing skips clone size in some rows; elsewhere it reads once, few, many or a size class.

v_gene	j_gene	abundance	d_gene	CDR3aa
TRBV11-2	TRBJ2-3	many	NA	CASSLGPDSDTQYF
TRBV19	TRBJ2-7	NA	NA	CATAKLGEQYF
TRBV19	TRBJ1-5	many	NA	CASTPGPVRGQPQHF
TRBV12-3/TRBV12-4	TRBJ2-5	many	NA	CASSPGVEETQYF
TRBV29-1	TRBJ1-2	NA	TRBD1	CSVLGQNYGYTF
TRBV18	TRBJ2-5	many	TRBD2	CASSPRLAGLQETQYF
TRBV6-8	TRBJ2-3	NA	NA	CASSEQEEAQYF
TRBV7-2	TRBJ2-2	many	NA	CASSLGTTLTGELFF
TRBV3-1	TRBJ1-4	few	NA	CASSQGGRGLNGKLFF
TRBV20-1	TRBJ2-5	many	NA	CSASVSQETQYF